Here is one TCR beta chain with its context. Its antigen is unknown. The CDR3 is 13 residues long. V lost 5 bases, J lost 0 bases, and 11 bases lay in between. Germline V gives CDR1 DFQATT, CDR2 SNEGSKA (reference sequence). Regarding time point: persistent/refractory GD, antithyroid drugs over 5 years with positive TRAb. PBMC-extracted RNA yielded the TCR library. Under American Thyroid Association guidelines, Graves' disease was diagnosed. One endocrinology department in Xi'an, China, was where patients came from. This entry is derived from a study of regulatory T cells in long-lasting Graves disease. Study observations and caveats: Sampling was limited to peripheral blood rather than thyroid tissue. Favoring TRBV28, TRBJ1-2 and TRBJ2-5 was a feature seen in persistent disease.

According to the study, TCR beta libraries were built with iRepertoire HTBI primers and CDR3-region Arm-PCR. TCRdb fed the multiplex PCR reads into MiXCR, producing one record per CDR3 protein. The table has a few hundred thousand distinct CDR3 sequences, about 20% seen once; the top ten hold about a quarter. This TCR came from a female donor with Graves disease. The sample here was peripheral blood mononuclear cells (PBMCs), taken when the disease was refractory, from a patient treated with antithyroid drugs. The chain couples TRBV20-1 to TRBJ2-7, with a tentative D call TRBD1 (6 bases). The CDR3 DNA reads as TGCAGTGCTGACACGGACAGCTCCTACGAGCAGTACTTC. It translates to CSADTDSSYEQYF.